This TCR beta chain is from a study of radiation and T cells in renal cell carcinoma. As for the study in general: Nephrectomy followed 15 Gy stereotactic body radiation by 4 weeks. Study findings and constraints: Pretreatment tumor biopsies were lacking, so baseline clonotypes are unknown.

Only in-frame clones appear in the TCRdb table, and some are missing; sequencing was by immunoSEQ multiplex PCR. The sample carries roughly 130,000 clones, 88% recorded once. Note on this clone: Its cognate antigen is unknown.

Time point described: blood 2 weeks post-SBRT. Indicated treatment: 15 Gy SBRT to primary tumor, nephrectomy 4 weeks later. After SBRT, blood was collected at 2 and 4 weeks, plus baseline. Trimming removed 0 bases at V and 6 bases at J, with 9 bases between. The length of the CDR3 is 13 residues. The germline gives CDR1 SGHNT, CDR2 YYREEE (reference sequence). The chain couples TRBV5-4 to TRBJ2-5; D remains ambiguous. The receptor's source is a woman between 70 and 85 years old with renal cell carcinoma. The material was blood, obtained from a patient whose treatment included radiotherapy and nephrectomy. Here the CDR3 DNA reads TGTGCCAGCAGCTTGGACCTCAAGCAGACCCAGTACTTC. Its protein product is CASSLDLKQTQYF.